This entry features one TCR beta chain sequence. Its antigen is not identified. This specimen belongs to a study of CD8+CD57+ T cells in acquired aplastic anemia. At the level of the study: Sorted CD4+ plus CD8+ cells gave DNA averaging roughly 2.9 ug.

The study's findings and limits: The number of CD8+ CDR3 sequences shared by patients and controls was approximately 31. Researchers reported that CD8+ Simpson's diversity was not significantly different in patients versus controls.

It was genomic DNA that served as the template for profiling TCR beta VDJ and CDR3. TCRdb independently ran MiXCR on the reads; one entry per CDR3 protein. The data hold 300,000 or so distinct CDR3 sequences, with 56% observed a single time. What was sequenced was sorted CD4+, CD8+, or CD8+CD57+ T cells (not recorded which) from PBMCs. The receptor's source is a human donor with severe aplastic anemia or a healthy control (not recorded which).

In nucleotides, the CDR3 is TGCAGCGTGAGAGACAGGGACAGGGTGCCCTATGGCTACACCTTC. As protein: CSVRDRDRVPYGYTF. This chain joins TRBV29-1 and TRBJ1-2; 9 bases are shared with TRBD1. V shed 6 bases, J shed 4 bases, and the junction held 12 bases outside the gene matches. CDR1 SQVTM and CDR2 ANQGSEA come from the germline V gene. The CDR3 covers 15 residues. The variable domain in full, completed from reference TRBV29-1 and TRBJ1-2, reads SAVISQKPSRDICQRGTSLTIQCQVDSQVTMMFWYRQQPGQSLTLIATANQGSEATYESGFVIDKFPISRPNLTFSTLTVSNMSPEDSSIYLCSVRDRDRVPYGYTFGSGTRLTVV.